This record concerns one T cell receptor beta chain sequence. Its antigen is not known. The PCR employed 60 Vbeta primers together with 13 Jbeta primers. This table comes from immunoSEQ multiplex PCR, and its TCRdb copy is limited to in-frame clones, with some not included. The repertoire includes about 100,000 clones, around 76% of them detected once, and under 4.5% sits in the top ten. The source of the sample is a study of cytomegalovirus exposure and HLA in healthy donors. Study background: A preliminary data release comprised 80 million to 95 million unique TCRs obtained from HLA-typed donors. Study conclusions and caveats: In vitro checks showed that a few CMV-associated chains really do target CMV antigens.

From germline, CDR1 is KGHSH and CDR2 LQKENI. The CDR3 is 15 residues long. J gave up 1 base and V 5 bases, and 5 bases lay outside the gene matches. This chain uses TRBV18 with TRBJ2-7; 10 bases map to TRBD1. Sequenced input: PBMCs. The TCR originated in a woman between 50 and 59 years old in good health and CMV-seropositive. CDR3 residues: CASSAGQGPSYEQYF. Written as DNA, the CDR3 is TGTGCCAGCTCAGCGGGACAGGGGCCATCCTACGAGCAGTACTTC.